These T cell receptor beta chains were read from a single sample in a study of response to subunit inactivated influenza vaccine. TCRdb reanalysed the RT-PCR reads using MiXCR and keeps one entry per CDR3 protein. In the table there are about 700,000 distinct CDR3 sequences, roughly 13% of which are singletons. The specimen was PBMCs from blood, collected 14 days before vaccination. These receptors were collected from a man aged 50-60 years who received an inactivated influenza vaccine. Each CDR3 is given with its conserved first and last residue. D genes are given only for firm matches. Rows give clone size only sometimes, using once, few, many, or a class for an expanded clone.

d_gene,j_gene,abundance,len,v_gene,CDR3aa,CDR3nt
-,TRBJ2-3,-,15,TRBV28,CASSPGHLVTDTQYF,TGTGCCAGCAGTCCGGGACATCTAGTAACAGATACGCAGTATTTT
-,TRBJ1-5,few,15,TRBV9,CASSADWGGDQPQHF,TGTGCCAGCAGCGCCGATTGGGGGGGCGATCAGCCCCAGCATTTT
-,TRBJ1-2,-,13,TRBV25-1,CASTQEGYYGYTF,TGTGCCAGCACCCAAGAGGGTTATTATGGCTACACCTTC
-,TRBJ1-2,few,12,TRBV29-1,CSGMEGNYGYTF,TGCAGTGGAATGGAGGGAAACTATGGCTACACCTTC
TRBD1,TRBJ2-7,few,15,TRBV11-3,CASSPRTGKSYEQYF,TGTGCCAGCAGCCCGAGGACAGGGAAGTCCTACGAGCAGTACTTC
TRBD2,TRBJ2-3,many,14,TRBV5-1,CASSSTSSTDTQYF,TGCGCCAGCAGCTCGACTAGCTCGACGGATACGCAGTATTTT
-,TRBJ2-5,few,12,TRBV6-2/TRBV6-3,CASFARRETQYF,TGTGCCAGCTTCGCGCGGAGGGAGACCCAGTACTTC
-,TRBJ2-1,few,14,TRBV9,CASSVGRIANEQFF,TGTGCCAGCAGCGTAGGACGAATAGCGAATGAGCAGTTCTTC
TRBD2,TRBJ2-7,-,18,TRBV5-1,CASSLASGMLRSSYEQYF,TGCGCCAGCAGCTTGGCTAGCGGGATGCTGAGATCCTCCTACGAGCAGTACTTC
-,TRBJ2-1,-,12,TRBV18,CASSPPGASEFF,TGTGCCAGCTCACCCCCGGGGGCTTCGGAGTTCTTC
TRBD2,TRBJ2-7,few,15,TRBV5-4,CASSSLKRGSYEQYF,TGTGCCAGCAGCTCCCTGAAGCGGGGCTCCTACGAGCAGTACTTC
TRBD1,TRBJ1-5,-,13,TRBV20-1,CSAPGQGNQPQHF,TGCAGTGCTCCCGGACAGGGAAATCAGCCCCAGCATTTT